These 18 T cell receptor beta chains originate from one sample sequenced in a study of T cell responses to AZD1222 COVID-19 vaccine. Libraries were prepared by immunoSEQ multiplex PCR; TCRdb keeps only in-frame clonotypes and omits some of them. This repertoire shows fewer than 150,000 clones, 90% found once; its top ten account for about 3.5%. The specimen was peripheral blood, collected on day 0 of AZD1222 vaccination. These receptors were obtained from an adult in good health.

The CDR3 bases are TGTGCCAGCAGCTTCGGACTAGCGGGAGGACCCTACGAGCAGTACTTC. The encoded protein is CASSFGLAGGPYEQYF. The rearrangement links TRBV7-2 to TRBJ2-7; TRBD2 matches 14 bases. The CDR3 has 16 residues. V lost 3 bases to trimming and J lost 2 bases; unmatched junction nucleotides: 3. Germline V gives CDR1 SGHTA, CDR2 FQGNSA.

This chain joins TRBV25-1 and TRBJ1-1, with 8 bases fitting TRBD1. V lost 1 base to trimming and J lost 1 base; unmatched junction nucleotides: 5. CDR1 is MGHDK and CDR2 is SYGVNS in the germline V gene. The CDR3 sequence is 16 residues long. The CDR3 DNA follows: TGTGCCAGCAGTGAATCGGCAGGGGGCTGGAACACTGAAGCTTTCTTT. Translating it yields CASSESAGGWNTEAFF.

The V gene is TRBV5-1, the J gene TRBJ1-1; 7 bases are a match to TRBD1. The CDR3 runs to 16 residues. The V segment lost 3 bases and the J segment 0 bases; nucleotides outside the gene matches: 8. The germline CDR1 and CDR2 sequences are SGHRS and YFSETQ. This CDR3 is CASSSNRGRMNTEAFF. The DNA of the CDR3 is TGCGCCAGCAGCTCTAACAGGGGAAGAATGAACACTGAAGCTTTCTTT.

In DNA form, the CDR3 reads TGTGCCTGGAGTGTAAGCGGGGGCATCACTGAAGCTTTCTTT. Translated: CAWSVSGGITEAFF. The V and J genes are TRBV30 and TRBJ1-1, with D perhaps matching TRBD1 (6 bases). Germline-derived CDR1 and CDR2 are GTSNPN and SVGIG (reference sequence). Between the trimmed V and J ends, which lost 0 bases and 4 bases, there was a span of 12 bases. The CDR3 is 14 residues long. The entire variable domain, with the rest obtained from reference TRBV30 and TRBJ1-1, is as follows: SQTIHQWPATLVQPVGSPLSLECTVEGTSNPNLYWYRQAAGRGLQLLFYSVGIGQISSEVPQNLSASRPQDRQFILSSKKLLLSDSGFYLCAWSVSGGITEAFFGQGTRLTVV.

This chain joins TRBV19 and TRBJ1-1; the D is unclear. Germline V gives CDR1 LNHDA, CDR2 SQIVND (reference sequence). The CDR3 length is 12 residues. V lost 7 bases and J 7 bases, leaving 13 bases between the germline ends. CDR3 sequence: CASTLVGGEAFF. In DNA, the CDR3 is TGTGCCAGTACCCTGGTCGGAGGTGAAGCTTTCTTT. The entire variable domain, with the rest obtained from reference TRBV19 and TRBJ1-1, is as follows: DGGITQSPKYLFRKEGQNVTLSCEQNLNHDAMYWYRQDPGQGLRLIYYSQIVNDFQKGDIAEGYSVSREKKESFPLTVTSAQKNPTAFYLCASTLVGGEAFFGQGTRLTVV.

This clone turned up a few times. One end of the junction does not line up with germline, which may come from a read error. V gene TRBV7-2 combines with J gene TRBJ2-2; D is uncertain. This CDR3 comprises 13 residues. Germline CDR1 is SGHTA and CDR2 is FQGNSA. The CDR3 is CASNLVEAGELFF. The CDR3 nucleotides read TGTGCCAGCAACTTAGTAGAAGCCGGGGAGCTGTTTTTT.

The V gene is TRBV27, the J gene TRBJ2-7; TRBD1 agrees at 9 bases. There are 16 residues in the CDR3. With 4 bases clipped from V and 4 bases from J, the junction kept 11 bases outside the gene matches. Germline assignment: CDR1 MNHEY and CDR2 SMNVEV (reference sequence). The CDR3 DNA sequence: TGTGCCAGCAGTTCCAACCGGGACAGGGCATCGTACGAGCAGTACTTC. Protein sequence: CASSSNRDRASYEQYF.

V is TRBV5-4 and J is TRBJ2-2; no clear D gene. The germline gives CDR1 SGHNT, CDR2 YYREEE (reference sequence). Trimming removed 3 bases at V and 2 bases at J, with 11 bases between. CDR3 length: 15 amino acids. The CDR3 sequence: CASSSETVNTGELFF. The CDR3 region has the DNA TGTGCCAGCAGCTCCGAGACTGTAAACACCGGGGAGCTGTTTTTT.

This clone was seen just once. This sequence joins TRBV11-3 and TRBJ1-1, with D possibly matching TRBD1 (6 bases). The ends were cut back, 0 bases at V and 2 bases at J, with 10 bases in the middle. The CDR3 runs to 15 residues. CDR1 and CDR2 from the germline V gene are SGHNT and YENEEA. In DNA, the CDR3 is TGTGCCAGCAGCTTAGATCCGGACAGTAACACTGAAGCTTTCTTT. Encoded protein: CASSLDPDSNTEAFF.

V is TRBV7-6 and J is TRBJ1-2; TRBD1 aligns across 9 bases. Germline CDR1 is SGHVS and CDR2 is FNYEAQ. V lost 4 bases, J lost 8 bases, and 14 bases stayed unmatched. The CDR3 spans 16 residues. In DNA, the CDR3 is TGTGCCAGCAGCTCATTTTTAGGACAGGGGAGTTTGGGCTACACCTTC. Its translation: CASSSFLGQGSLGYTF.

The CDR3 spells CASSLYLPLSGANVLTF. CDR3 nucleotides: TGTGCCAGCAGCTTATATCTTCCCCTTAGTGGGGCCAACGTCCTGACTTTC. The chain links TRBV13 to TRBJ2-6, with no clear D. V gave up 2 bases and J gave up 3 bases, with 14 bases separating them. Per germline, CDR1 PRHDT and CDR2 FYEKMQ (reference sequence). This CDR3 is built from 17 residues.

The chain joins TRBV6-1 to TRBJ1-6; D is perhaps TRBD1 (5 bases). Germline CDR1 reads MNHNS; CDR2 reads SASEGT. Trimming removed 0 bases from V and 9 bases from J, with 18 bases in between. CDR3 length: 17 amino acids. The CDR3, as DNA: TGTGCCAGCAGTGAAGCACCGGGACCCCGTTTCGGTTCACCCCTCCACTTT. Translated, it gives CASSEAPGPRFGSPLHF.

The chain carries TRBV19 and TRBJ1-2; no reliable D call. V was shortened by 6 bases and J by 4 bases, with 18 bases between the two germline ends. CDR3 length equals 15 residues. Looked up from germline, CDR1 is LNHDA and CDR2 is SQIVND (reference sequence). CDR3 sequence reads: CASSLGPSGIYGYTF. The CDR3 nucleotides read TGTGCCAGTAGCCTCGGGCCGTCGGGGATCTATGGCTACACCTTC.

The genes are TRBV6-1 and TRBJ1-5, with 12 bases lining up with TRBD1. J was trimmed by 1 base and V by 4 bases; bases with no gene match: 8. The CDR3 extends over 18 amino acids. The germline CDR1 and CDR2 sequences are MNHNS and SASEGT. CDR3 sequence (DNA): TGTGCCAGCAGTGGGGACAGGGGGCCAGGTTGGAGCAATCAGCCCCAGCATTTT. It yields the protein CASSGDRGPGWSNQPQHF.

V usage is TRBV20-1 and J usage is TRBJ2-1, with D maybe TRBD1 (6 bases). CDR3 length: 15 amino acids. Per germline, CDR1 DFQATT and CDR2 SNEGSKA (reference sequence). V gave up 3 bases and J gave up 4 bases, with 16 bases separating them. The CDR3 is CSASATGLRYNEQFF. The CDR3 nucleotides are TGCAGTGCTAGTGCCACAGGGTTACGTTACAATGAGCAGTTCTTC.

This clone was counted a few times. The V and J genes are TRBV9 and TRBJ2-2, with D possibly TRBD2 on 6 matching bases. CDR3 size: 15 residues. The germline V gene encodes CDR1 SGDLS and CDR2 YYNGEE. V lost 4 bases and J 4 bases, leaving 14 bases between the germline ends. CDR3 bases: TGTGCCAGCAGCCCAGGAGGGCGGCGCACCGGGGAGCTGTTTTTT. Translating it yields CASSPGGRRTGELFF.

The CDR3 sequence is CASSPWGDTEAFF. As DNA, the CDR3 is TGTGCCAGTAGCCCCTGGGGGGACACTGAAGCTTTCTTT. The rearrangement uses TRBV19 and TRBJ1-1, with D possibly TRBD1 on 5 matching bases. CDR1 is LNHDA, CDR2 SQIVND, per germline (reference sequence). The V gene lost 6 bases and the J gene lost 3 bases, with 11 bases spanning the gap. CDR3 size: 13 residues. The full variable domain, completed using reference TRBV19 and TRBJ1-1, is DGGITQSPKYLFRKEGQNVTLSCEQNLNHDAMYWYRQDPGQGLRLIYYSQIVNDFQKGDIAEGYSVSREKKESFPLTVTSAQKNPTAFYLCASSPWGDTEAFFGQGTRLTVV.

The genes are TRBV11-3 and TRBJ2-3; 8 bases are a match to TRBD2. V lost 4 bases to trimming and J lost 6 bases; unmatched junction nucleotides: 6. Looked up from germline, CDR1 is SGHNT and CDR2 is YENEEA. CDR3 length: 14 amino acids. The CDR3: CASSSGGPLDTQYF. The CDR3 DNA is TGTGCCAGCAGCTCGGGGGGGCCGTTGGATACGCAGTATTTT.